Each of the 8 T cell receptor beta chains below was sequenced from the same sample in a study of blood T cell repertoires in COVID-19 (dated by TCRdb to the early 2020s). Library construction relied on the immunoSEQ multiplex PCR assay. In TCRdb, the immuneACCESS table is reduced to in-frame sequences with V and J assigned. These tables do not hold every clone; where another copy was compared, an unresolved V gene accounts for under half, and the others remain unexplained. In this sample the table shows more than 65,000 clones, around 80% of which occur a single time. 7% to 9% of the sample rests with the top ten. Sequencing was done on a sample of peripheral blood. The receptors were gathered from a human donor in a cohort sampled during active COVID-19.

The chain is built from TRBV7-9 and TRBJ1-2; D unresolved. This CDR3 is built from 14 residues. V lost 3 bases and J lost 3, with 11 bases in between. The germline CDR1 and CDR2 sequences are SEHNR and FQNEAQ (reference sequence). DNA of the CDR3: TGTGCCAGCAGCTTCATTGGCAACCACTATGGCTACACCTTC. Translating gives CASSFIGNHYGYTF.

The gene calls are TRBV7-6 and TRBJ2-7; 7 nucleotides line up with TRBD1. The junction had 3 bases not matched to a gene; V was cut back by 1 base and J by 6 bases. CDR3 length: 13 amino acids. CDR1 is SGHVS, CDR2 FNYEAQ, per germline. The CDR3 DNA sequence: TGTGCCAGCAGCTTAGACAGGGGCTCCGAGCAGTACTTC. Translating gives CASSLDRGSEQYF.

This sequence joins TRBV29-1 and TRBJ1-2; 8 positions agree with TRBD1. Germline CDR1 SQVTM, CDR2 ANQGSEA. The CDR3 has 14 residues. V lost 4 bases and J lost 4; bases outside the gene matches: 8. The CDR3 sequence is CSVVRAGGGYGYTF. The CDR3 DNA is TGCAGCGTTGTAAGGGCAGGGGGCGGCTATGGCTACACCTTC.

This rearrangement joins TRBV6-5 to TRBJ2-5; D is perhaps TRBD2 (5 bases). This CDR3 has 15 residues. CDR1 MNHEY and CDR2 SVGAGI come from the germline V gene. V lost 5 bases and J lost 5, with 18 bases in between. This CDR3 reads CASSKRPSPRETQYF. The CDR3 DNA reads TGTGCCAGCAGTAAGCGGCCGTCACCCCGGGAGACCCAGTACTTC.

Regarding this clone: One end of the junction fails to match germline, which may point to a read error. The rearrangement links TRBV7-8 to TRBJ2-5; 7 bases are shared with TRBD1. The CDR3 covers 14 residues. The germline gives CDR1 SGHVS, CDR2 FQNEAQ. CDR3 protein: CASSSLSTGTTEYF. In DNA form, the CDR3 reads TGTGCCAGCAGCTCTCTTTCGACAGGGACGACCGAGTACTTC.

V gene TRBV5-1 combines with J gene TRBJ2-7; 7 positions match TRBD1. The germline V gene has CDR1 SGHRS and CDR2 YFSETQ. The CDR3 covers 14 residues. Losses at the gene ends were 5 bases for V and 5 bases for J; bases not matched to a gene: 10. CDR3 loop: CASSPLTQGNEQYF. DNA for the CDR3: TGCGCCAGCAGTCCTTTAACACAGGGGAACGAGCAGTACTTC.

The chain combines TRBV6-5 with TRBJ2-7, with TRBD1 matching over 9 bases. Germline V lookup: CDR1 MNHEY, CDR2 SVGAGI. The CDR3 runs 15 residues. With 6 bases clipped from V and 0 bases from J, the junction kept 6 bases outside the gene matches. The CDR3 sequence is CASRTDRGSSYEQYF. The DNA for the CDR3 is TGTGCCAGCAGGACGGACAGGGGAAGCTCCTACGAGCAGTACTTC.

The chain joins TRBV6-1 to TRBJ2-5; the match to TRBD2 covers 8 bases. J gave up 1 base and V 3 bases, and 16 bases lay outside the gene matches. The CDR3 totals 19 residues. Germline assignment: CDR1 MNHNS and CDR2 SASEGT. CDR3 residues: CASSEQKSKRLAIQETQYF. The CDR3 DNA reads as TGTGCCAGCAGTGAGCAAAAATCGAAACGACTAGCGATCCAAGAGACCCAGTACTTC.